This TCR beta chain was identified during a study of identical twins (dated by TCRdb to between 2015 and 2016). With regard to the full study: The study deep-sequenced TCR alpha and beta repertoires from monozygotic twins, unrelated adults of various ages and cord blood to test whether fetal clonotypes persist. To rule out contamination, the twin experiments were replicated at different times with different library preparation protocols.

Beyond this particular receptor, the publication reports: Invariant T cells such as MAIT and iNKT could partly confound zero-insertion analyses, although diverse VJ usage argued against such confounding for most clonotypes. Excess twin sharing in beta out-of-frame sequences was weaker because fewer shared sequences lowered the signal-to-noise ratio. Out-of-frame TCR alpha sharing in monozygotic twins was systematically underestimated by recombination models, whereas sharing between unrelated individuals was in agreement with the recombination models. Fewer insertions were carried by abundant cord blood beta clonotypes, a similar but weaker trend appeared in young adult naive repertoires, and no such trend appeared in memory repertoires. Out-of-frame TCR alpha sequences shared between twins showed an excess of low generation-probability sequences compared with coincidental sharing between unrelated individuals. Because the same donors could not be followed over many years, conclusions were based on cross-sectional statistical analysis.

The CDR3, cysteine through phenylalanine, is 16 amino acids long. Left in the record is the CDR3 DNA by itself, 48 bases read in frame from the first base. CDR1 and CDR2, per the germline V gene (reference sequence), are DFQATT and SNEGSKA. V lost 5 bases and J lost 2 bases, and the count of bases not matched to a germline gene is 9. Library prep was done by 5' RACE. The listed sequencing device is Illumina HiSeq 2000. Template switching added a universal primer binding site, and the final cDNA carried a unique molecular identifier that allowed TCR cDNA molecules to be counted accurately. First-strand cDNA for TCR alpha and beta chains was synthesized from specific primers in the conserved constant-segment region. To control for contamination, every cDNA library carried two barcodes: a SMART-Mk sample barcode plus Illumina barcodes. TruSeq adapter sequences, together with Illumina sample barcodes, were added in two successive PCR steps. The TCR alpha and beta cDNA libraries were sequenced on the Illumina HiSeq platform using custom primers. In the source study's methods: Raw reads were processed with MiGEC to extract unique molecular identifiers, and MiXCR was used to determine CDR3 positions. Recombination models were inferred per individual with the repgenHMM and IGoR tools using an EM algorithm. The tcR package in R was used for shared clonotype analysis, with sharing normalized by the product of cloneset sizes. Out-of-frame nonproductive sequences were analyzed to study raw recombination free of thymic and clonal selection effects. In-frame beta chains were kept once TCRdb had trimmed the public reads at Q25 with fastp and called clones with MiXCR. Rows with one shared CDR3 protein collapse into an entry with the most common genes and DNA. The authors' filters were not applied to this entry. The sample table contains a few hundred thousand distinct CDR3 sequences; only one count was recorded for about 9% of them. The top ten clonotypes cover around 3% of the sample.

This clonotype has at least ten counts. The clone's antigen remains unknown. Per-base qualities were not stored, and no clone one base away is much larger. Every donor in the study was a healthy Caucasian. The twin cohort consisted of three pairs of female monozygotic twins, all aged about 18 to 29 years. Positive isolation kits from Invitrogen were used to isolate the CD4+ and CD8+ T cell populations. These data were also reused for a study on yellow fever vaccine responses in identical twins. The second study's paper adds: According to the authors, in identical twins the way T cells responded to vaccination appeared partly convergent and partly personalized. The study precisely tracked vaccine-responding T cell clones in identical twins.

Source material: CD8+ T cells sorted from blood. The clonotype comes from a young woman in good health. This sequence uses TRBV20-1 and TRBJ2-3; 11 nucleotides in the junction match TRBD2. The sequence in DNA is TGCAGTGCTCCCCCCCTAGCGGGGGGATCCACAGATACGCAGTATTTT. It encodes CSAPPLAGGSTDTQYF.